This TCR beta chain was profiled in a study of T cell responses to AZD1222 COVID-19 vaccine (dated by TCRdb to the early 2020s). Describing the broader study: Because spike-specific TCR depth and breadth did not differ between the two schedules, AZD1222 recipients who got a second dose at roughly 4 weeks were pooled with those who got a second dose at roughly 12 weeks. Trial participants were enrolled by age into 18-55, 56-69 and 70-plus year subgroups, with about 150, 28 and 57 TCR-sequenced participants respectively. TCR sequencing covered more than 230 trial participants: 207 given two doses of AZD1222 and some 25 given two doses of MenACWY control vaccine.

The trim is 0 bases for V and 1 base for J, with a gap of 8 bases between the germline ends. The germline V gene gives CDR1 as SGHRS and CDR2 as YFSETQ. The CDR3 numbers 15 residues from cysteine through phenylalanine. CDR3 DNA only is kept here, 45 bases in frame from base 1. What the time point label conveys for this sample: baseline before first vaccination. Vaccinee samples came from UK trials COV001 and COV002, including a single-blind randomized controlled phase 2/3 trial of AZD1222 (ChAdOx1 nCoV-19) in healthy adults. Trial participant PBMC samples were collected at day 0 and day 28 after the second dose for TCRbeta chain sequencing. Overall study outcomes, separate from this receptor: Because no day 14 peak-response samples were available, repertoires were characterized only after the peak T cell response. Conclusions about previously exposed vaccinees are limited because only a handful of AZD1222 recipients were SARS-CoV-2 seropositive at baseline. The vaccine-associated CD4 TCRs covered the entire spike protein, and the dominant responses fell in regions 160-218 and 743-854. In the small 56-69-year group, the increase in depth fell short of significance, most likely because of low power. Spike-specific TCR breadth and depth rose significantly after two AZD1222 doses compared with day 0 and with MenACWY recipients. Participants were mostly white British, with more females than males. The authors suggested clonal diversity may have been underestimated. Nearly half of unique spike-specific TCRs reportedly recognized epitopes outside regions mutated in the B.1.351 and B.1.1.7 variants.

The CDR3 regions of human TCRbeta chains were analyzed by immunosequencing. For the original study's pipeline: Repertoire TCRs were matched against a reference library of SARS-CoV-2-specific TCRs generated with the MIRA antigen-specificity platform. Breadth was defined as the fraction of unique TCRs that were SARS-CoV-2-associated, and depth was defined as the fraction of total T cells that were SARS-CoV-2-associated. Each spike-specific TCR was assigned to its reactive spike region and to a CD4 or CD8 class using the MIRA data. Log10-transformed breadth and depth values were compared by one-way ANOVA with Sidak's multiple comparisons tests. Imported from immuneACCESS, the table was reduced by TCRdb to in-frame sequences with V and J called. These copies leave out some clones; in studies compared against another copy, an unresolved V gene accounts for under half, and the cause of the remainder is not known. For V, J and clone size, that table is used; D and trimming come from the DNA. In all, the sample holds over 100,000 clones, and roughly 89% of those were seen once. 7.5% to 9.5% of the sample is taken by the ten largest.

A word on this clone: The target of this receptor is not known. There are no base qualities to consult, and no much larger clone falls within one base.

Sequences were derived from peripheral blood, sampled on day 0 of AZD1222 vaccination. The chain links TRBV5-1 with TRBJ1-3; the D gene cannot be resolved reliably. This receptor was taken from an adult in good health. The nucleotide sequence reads TGCGCCAGCAGCTTGGGGGTAGCGTCTGGAAACACCATATATTTT. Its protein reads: CASSLGVASGNTIYF.